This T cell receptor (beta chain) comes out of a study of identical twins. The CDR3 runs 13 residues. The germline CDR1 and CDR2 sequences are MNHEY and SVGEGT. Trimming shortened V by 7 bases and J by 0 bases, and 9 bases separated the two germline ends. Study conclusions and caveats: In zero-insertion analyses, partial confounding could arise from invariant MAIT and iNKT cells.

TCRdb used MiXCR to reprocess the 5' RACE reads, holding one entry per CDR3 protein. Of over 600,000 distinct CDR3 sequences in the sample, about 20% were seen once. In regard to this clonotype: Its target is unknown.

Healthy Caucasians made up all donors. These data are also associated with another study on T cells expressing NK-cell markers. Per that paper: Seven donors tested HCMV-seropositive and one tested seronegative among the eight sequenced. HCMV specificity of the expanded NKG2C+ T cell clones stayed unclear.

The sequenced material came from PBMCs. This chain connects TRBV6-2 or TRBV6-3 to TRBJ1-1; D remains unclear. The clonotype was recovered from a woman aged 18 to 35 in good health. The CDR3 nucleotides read TGTGCCAGCACCCTAGGGCTGAACACTGAAGCTTTCTTT. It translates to CASTLGLNTEAFF.